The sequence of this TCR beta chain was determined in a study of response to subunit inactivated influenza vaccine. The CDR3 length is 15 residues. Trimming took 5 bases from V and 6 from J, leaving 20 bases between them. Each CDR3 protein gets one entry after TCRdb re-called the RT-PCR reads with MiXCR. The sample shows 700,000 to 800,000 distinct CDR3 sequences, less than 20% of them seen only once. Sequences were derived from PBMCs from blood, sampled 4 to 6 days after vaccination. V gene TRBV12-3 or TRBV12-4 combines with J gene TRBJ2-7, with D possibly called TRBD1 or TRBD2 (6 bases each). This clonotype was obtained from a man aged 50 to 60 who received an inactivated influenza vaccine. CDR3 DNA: TGTGCCAGCAGTCGGGGGCCCTCTGGGGGGATCGAGCAGTACTTC. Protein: CASSRGPSGGIEQYF.